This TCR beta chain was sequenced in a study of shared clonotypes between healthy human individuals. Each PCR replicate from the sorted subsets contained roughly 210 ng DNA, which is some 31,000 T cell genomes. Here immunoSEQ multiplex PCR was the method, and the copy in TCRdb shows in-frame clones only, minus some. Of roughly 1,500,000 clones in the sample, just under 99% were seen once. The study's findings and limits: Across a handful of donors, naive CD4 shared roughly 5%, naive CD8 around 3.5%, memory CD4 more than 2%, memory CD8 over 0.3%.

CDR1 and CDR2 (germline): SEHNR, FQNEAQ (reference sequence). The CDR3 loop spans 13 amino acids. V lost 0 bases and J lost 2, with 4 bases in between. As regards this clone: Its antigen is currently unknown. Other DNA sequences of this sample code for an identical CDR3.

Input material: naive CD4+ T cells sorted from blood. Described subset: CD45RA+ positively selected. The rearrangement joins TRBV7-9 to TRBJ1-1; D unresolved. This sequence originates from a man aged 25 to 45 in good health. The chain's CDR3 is CASSLAGNTEAFF. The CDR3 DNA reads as TGTGCCAGCAGCTTAGCGGGCAACACTGAAGCTTTCTTT.